Below are 6 T cell receptor beta chains sequenced from a single sample in a study of T cell responses to AZD1222 COVID-19 vaccine. This table comes from immunoSEQ multiplex PCR, and its TCRdb copy is limited to in-frame clones, with some not included. This table has roughly 120,000 clones, more than 70% appearing once. The material sequenced was peripheral blood, taken on day 0 of AZD1222 vaccination. All receptors derive from an adult in good health.

V is TRBV18 and J is TRBJ2-2; the match to TRBD1 covers 8 bases. This CDR3 has 15 residues. Germline CDR1 reads KGHSH; CDR2 reads LQKENI. V was clipped by 6 bases and J by 6 bases; unmatched bases: 9. Written as DNA, the CDR3 is TGTGCCAGCTCGCGACAGGGGAAACCTCCCGGGGAGCTGTTTTTT. Translating it yields CASSRQGKPPGELFF.

This chain uses TRBV30 with TRBJ2-3, with TRBD2 identical over 10 bases. V shed 5 bases, J shed 1 base, and the junction held 3 bases outside the gene matches. The germline CDR1 and CDR2 sequences are GTSNPN and SVGIG (reference sequence). The CDR3 is made up of 14 amino acids. In DNA form, the CDR3 reads TGTGCCTGGGACCTAGCGGGAGGCACAGATACGCAGTATTTT. Amino acids: CAWDLAGGTDTQYF.

The genes are TRBV4-1 and TRBJ2-2; the match to TRBD1 covers 7 bases. Germline V gene data show CDR1 as MGHRA and CDR2 as YSYEKL. V was pared by 3 bases and J by 4 bases, with 11 bases of the junction left unmatched. The CDR3 length is 17 residues. The CDR3 bases are TGCGCCAGCAGCCATCATACAGGGGTCCTTCTCACCGGGGAGCTGTTTTTT. This gives the protein CASSHHTGVLLTGELFF.

The J gene is TRBJ1-3, the V gene TRBV15; weak D call: TRBD1 (5 bases). CDR1 and CDR2 (germline): LNHNV, YYDKDF (reference sequence). This CDR3 is 23 amino acids long. The V and J ends lost 0 bases and 4 bases respectively, with 34 bases between them. The CDR3 here is CATSREEGFTELFITRPGNTIYF. The CDR3 coding sequence is TGTGCCACCAGCAGAGAAGAGGGGTTTACTGAGCTATTCATAACCCGTCCGGGAAACACCATATATTTT.

This clone was seen once. The rearrangement joins TRBV5-6 to TRBJ1-2; D is perhaps TRBD1 (6 bases). The CDR3 is 16 amino acids. The V end lost 3 bases, the J end lost 6 bases, and 21 bases lay between the germline ends. Germline values: CDR1 SGHDT, CDR2 YYEEEE. The CDR3 here is CASSSPFKRGSHGYTF. Written as DNA, the CDR3 is TGTGCCAGCAGCTCTCCGTTTAAAAGGGGGTCCCATGGCTACACCTTC.

The chain combines TRBV4-3 with TRBJ1-4; D gene uncertain. The CDR3 covers 14 residues. V lost 3 bases and J lost 9, with 14 bases in between. Germline lookup yields CDR1 LGHNA and CDR2 YSLEER. The CDR3 nucleotides read TGCGCCAGCAGCCACCCTGGGCCTGTTCAAAAACTGTTTTTT. Translating it yields CASSHPGPVQKLFF.